The rows below give T cell receptor beta chains drawn from one sample of a study of metastatic and nonmetastatic thyroid tumors. TCRdb ran MiXCR on the PCR reads. The sample consists of just over 7,500 clones, 27% of them appearing once. The specimen was adjacent normal tissue. The receptors were gathered from a female donor with papillary thyroid cancer or a benign thyroid nodule (not recorded which). Some clones in this sample may be carry-over from other donors' samples. Both conserved end residues are trimmed from each CDR3. The D gene is left open where the match is weak.

len: 13; d_gene: TRBD2; v_gene: TRBV20-1; CDR3aa: SAGGSGRALNTQY
len: 9; d_gene: .; v_gene: TRBV28; CDR3aa: ASSYEGEAF
len: 9; d_gene: .; v_gene: TRBV18; CDR3aa: ASSSKETQY
len: 14; d_gene: TRBD2; v_gene: TRBV5-8; CDR3aa: ASSDEREAATGELF
len: 9; d_gene: .; v_gene: TRBV28; CDR3aa: ASSSQPDYT
len: 13; d_gene: TRBD1; v_gene: TRBV19; CDR3aa: ASSRGTGSNTEAF
len: 14; d_gene: .; v_gene: TRBV19; CDR3aa: ASSPQGCANTGELF
len: 11; d_gene: TRBD1; v_gene: TRBV2; CDR3aa: ASSEQGANGYT
len: 12; d_gene: .; v_gene: TRBV6-1; CDR3aa: ASRTPGGNTEAF
len: 12; d_gene: .; v_gene: TRBV6-5; CDR3aa: ASSYDSGTGELF
len: 14; d_gene: .; v_gene: TRBV6-1; CDR3aa: ASITTLVSATLGYT
len: 15; d_gene: TRBD1; v_gene: TRBV5-4; CDR3aa: ASSLGGQGNRGTEAF
len: 13; d_gene: TRBD2; v_gene: TRBV7-3; CDR3aa: ASSLGPGLAYEQY
len: 11; d_gene: TRBD1; v_gene: TRBV29-1; CDR3aa: SVSQGQNTESF
len: 12; d_gene: .; v_gene: TRBV12-3/TRBV12-4; CDR3aa: ASSLVNFGNEQF
len: 21; d_gene: TRBD1; v_gene: TRBV12-3/TRBV12-4; CDR3aa: ASISPGTGGVSGSGGTYNVQF
len: 11; d_gene: TRBD1; v_gene: TRBV30; CDR3aa: AWNPGQGSGYT
len: 12; d_gene: .; v_gene: TRBV6-1; CDR3aa: ASRTRGRATEAF
len: 11; d_gene: TRBD1; v_gene: TRBV6-2/TRBV6-3; CDR3aa: ASRWTGGYEQY
len: 13; d_gene: TRBD2; v_gene: TRBV20-1; CDR3aa: SASLTSVIADTQY
len: 10; d_gene: .; v_gene: TRBV5-6; CDR3aa: ASSFRGNEQF
len: 13; d_gene: TRBD2; v_gene: TRBV12-3/TRBV12-4; CDR3aa: ASSSSGAGYNEQF
len: 13; d_gene: .; v_gene: TRBV5-1; CDR3aa: ASSLDDPRKGGYT
len: 11; d_gene: .; v_gene: TRBV30; CDR3aa: AWSRAVQETQY
len: 15; d_gene: .; v_gene: TRBV13; CDR3aa: ASSSPDAGRLGGELF
len: 12; d_gene: .; v_gene: TRBV20-1; CDR3aa: SAVQGPSTDTQY
len: 12; d_gene: TRBD2; v_gene: TRBV20-1; CDR3aa: SAPSGRYTDTQY
len: 14; d_gene: .; v_gene: TRBV6-1; CDR3aa: ASSVRKGQGRQPQH
len: 13; d_gene: TRBD1; v_gene: TRBV5-1; CDR3aa: ASRRMGQGEYEQY
len: 14; d_gene: TRBD2; v_gene: TRBV6-1; CDR3aa: ARTLRRSGSPGEQF
len: 12; d_gene: TRBD1; v_gene: TRBV28; CDR3aa: ASRGQGAYTEAF
len: 11; d_gene: .; v_gene: TRBV28; CDR3aa: ASTPGTVLSQH
len: 9; d_gene: .; v_gene: TRBV2; CDR3aa: ASRQYNEQF
len: 11; d_gene: TRBD1; v_gene: TRBV5-6; CDR3aa: ASSQGQQWGYT
len: 10; d_gene: .; v_gene: TRBV25-1; CDR3aa: ATASFTDTQY
len: 13; d_gene: TRBD1; v_gene: TRBV28; CDR3aa: ASSTTGKLGDTQY
len: 9; d_gene: .; v_gene: TRBV6-1; CDR3aa: ASSSFVGYT
len: 13; d_gene: TRBD2; v_gene: TRBV20-1; CDR3aa: SARGASGQTYEQY
len: 11; d_gene: TRBD1; v_gene: TRBV6-1; CDR3aa: ASRPTGGSGYT
len: 10; d_gene: TRBD1; v_gene: TRBV3-1; CDR3aa: ASSIRGDTQY
len: 15; d_gene: TRBD2; v_gene: TRBV7-8; CDR3aa: ASSLGLAGGPQETQY
len: 13; d_gene: .; v_gene: TRBV6-2/TRBV6-3; CDR3aa: ASSPSGGSPAEQF
len: 12; d_gene: .; v_gene: TRBV19; CDR3aa: ASSMNTGGTEAF
len: 14; d_gene: TRBD2; v_gene: TRBV24-1; CDR3aa: ATSDWTSGRRPEQF
len: 13; d_gene: TRBD2; v_gene: TRBV2; CDR3aa: ASWGTRDAPYEQY
len: 11; d_gene: TRBD2; v_gene: TRBV30; CDR3aa: AWRLAGSYEQY
len: 10; d_gene: .; v_gene: TRBV20-1; CDR3aa: SASIPGEKLF
len: 12; d_gene: TRBD2; v_gene: TRBV30; CDR3aa: AWRTSGIPGELF
len: 13; d_gene: TRBD1; v_gene: TRBV6-1; CDR3aa: ASSVQGARNQPQH
len: 11; d_gene: TRBD1; v_gene: TRBV30; CDR3aa: AWSGTGGYGYT
len: 13; d_gene: .; v_gene: TRBV28; CDR3aa: ASSFLAGTQETQY